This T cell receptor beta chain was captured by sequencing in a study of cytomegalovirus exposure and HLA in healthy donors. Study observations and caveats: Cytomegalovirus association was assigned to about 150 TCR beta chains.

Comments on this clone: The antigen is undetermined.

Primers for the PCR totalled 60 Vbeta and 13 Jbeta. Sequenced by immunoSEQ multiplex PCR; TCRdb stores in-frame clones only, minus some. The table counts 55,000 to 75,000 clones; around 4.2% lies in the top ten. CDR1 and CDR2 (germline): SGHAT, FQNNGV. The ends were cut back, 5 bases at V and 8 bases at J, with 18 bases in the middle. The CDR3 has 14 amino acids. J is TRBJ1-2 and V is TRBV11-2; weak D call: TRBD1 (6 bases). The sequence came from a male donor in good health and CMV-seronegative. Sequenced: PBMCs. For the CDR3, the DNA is TGTGCCAGCAGCCACCTTGAGGGGGTAGAGGGCTACACCTTC. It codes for CASSHLEGVEGYTF.